The TCR beta chain described here comes from a study of CD8+ T cells in alopecia areata (dated by TCRdb to the late 2010s). Regarding the research as a whole: Treated patients were enrolled in an open-label pilot trial of oral tofacitinib at 5 to 10 mg twice daily for moderate-to-severe alopecia areata. Patients received tofacitinib for 6 to 18 months and were then followed off drug for 6 months to check for delayed response and recurrence. For the treated patients, the SALT score, which quantifies what percentage of scalp surface area is affected, served as the measure of disease severity. In both human patients and the C3H/HeJ mouse model, the study applied high-throughput TCRbeta sequencing to look at T cell clonal expansion in alopecia areata. Human TCRbeta sequencing covered scalp tissue and sorted CD4+ and CD8+ peripheral blood T cells from patchy and totalis/universalis alopecia areata patients and healthy controls. Patients on tofacitinib were biopsied at baseline and after 4 and 24 weeks of treatment, and several of the patients also had a later scalp biopsy. Clonality in the scalp was compared among normal scalp (n=4), patchy alopecia areata scalp (n=8), and alopecia totalis/universalis scalp (n=8). RNA was extracted with the PAXgene miRNA kit for fixed scalp, the miRNeasy kit for PBMCs, and the RNeasy kit for mouse skin. TCRbeta CDR3 regions were amplified by immunoSEQ multiplex PCR with 35 Vbeta forward and 13 Jbeta reverse primers.

This clone was counted only a few times. Its antigen is not yet known. No much larger clone is present one base from it, and per-base qualities are unavailable. Interpreted using the paper, the time point label stands for: around 28 days on oral tofacitinib. The treatment or condition label corresponds to: oral pan-JAK inhibitor, 5-10 mg twice daily. Peripheral blood and lesional scalp punch biopsies were obtained from patients with alopecia areata. PBMCs were isolated by density centrifugation and stained for CD3, CD4 and CD8, and CD4+ and CD8+ T cells were sorted on a FACSAria. Study-level results and caveats: During tofacitinib treatment, many expanded lesional clones stuck around in both scalp and blood, and this persistence may partly explain why relapse happens after treatment is stopped. Because the treated cohort was small and had only one nonresponder, larger studies are needed to examine links between baseline CD8+ expansion and response. Resident alphabeta T cells in normal human skin are also sequenced, complicating scalp TCR repertoire analysis, unlike mouse skin dominated by gammadelta T cells. Tofacitinib significantly lowered scalp clonality and the number of expanded CD8+ clones among the top 100 scalp clones. Shared TCR sequences between patients were less evident than in mice, which may be partly attributable to HLA diversity in the patient population. Compared with normal scalp, lesional scalp had higher clonality and more expanded CD8+ clones, particularly in alopecia totalis/universalis, a pattern that suggests antigenic drive.

The CDR3 runs 18 amino acids, cysteine and phenylalanine included. Only the CDR3 portion is preserved as DNA: 54 bases, with reading frame beginning at the first base. According to the germline V gene (reference sequence), CDR1 reads SEHNR and CDR2 reads FQNEAQ. For this chain, trimming is 5 bases at the V end and 4 bases at the J end, and the number of junction bases without a gene match is 15. The method behind the library was the immunoSEQ multiplex PCR assay. RNA was extracted from all samples and reverse transcribed into cDNA, which served as template for TCR sequencing. SuperScript III was used to make first-strand cDNA, primed with a 2:1 mix of oligo-dT and random hexamers. A synthetic immune receptor repertoire was used to assess amplification bias, and residual bias was removed computationally. Processing in the source paper ran as follows. After raw reads were preprocessed to remove errors, the CDR3 was defined following IMGT conventions as running from the conserved cysteine to phenylalanine. To get clonality, Shannon entropy was normalized by log2 of the number of productive unique TCRs and the result was subtracted from 1. Whether each scalp clone was CD4 or CD8 was inferred by checking scalp TCRbeta sequences against the CD4 and CD8 repertoires from sorted blood. In TCRdb, the immuneACCESS table is reduced to in-frame sequences with V and J assigned. These tables do not hold every clone; where another copy was compared, an unresolved V gene accounts for under half, and the others remain unexplained. The V and J calls and the clone size are those of that table, but D and trimming were determined from the DNA. This sample has about 210,000 clones in its table, and under 60% of those were observed once. Approximately 1.4% of the sample is in the top ten clones.

The TCR sequence derives from a human donor with alopecia areata. Recombination joined TRBV7-9 with TRBJ2-2, and 8 bases in between align with TRBD1. Sample: CD4+ T cells sorted from blood, taken at week 4, from a patient treated with tofacitinib. The CDR3 corresponds to CASSPKAWQGAITGELFF. The DNA reads as follows: TGTGCCAGCAGCCCCAAGGCGTGGCAGGGGGCTATCACCGGGGAGCTGTTTTTT.